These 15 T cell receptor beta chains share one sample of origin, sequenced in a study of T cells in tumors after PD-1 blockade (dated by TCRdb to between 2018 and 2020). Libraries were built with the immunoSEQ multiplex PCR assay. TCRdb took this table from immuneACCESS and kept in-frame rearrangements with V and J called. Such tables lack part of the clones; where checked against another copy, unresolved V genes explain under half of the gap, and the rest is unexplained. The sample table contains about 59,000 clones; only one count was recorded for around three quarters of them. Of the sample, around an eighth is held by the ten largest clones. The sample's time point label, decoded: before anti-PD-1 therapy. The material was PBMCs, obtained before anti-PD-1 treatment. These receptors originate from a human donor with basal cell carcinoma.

The CDR3 is CSAGGYTEAFF. In DNA form, the CDR3 reads TGCAGTGCCGGCGGGTACACTGAAGCTTTCTTT. V gene TRBV20-1 combines with J gene TRBJ1-1; D not resolved. This CDR3 spans 11 amino acids. CDR1 and CDR2 (germline): DFQATT, SNEGSKA (reference sequence). Trimming left V 6 bases short and J 3 bases short, with 8 bases between.

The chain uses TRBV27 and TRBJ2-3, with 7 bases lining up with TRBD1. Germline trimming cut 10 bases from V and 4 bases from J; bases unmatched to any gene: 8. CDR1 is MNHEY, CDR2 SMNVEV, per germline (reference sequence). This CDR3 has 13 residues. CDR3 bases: TGTGCCAACCTAGACAGGGCCCCAGATACGCAGTATTTT. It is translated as CANLDRAPDTQYF.

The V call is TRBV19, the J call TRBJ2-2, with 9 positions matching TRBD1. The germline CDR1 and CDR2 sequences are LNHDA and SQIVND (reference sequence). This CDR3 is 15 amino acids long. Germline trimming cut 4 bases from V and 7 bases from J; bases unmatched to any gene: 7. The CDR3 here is CASSTGTGHVGELFF. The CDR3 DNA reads TGTGCCAGTAGTACTGGGACAGGGCACGTCGGGGAGCTGTTTTTT. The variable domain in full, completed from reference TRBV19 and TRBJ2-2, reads DGGITQSPKYLFRKEGQNVTLSCEQNLNHDAMYWYRQDPGQGLRLIYYSQIVNDFQKGDIAEGYSVSREKKESFPLTVTSAQKNPTAFYLCASSTGTGHVGELFFGEGSRLTVL.

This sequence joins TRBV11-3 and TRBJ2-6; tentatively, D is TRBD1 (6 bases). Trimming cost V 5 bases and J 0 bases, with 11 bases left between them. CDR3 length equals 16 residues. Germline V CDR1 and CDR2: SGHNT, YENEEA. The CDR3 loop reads CASSINRVSGANVLTF. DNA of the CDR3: TGTGCCAGCAGCATAAACAGGGTCTCTGGGGCCAACGTCCTGACTTTC.

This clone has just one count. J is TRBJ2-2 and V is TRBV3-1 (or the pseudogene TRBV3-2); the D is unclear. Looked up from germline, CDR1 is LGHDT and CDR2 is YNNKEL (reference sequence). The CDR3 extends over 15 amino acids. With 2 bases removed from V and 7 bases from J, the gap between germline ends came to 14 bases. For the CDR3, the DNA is TGTGCCAGCAGCCAACGGGCCGCCAGGCACGGGGAGCTGTTTTTT. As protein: CASSQRAARHGELFF.

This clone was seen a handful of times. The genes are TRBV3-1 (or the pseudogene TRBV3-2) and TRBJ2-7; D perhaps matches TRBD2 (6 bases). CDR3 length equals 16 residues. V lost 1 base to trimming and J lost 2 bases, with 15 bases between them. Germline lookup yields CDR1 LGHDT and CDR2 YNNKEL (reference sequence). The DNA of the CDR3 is TGTGCCAGCAGCCAAGCAAATTGGGGCGGGACCTACGAGCAGTACTTC. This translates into CASSQANWGGTYEQYF.

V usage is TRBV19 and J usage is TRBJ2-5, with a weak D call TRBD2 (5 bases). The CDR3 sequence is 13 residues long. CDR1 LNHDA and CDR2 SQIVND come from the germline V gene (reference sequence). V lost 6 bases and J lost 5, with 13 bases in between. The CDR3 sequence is CASRETNSETQYF. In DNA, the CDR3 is TGTGCCAGTAGGGAGACTAATTCGGAGACCCAGTACTTC.

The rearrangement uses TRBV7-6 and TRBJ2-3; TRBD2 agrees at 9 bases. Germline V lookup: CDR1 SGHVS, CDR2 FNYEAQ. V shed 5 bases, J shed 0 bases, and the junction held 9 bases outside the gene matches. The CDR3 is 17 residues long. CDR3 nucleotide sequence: TGTGCCAGCAGCCGTCTTAGCGGGGGCACTAGCACAGATACGCAGTATTTT. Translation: CASSRLSGGTSTDTQYF.

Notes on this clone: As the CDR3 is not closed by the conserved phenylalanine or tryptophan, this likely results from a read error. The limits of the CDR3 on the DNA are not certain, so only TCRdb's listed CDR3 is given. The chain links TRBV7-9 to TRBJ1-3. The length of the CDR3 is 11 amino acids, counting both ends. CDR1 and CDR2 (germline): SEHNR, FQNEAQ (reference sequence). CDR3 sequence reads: CASSLEGLIMV.

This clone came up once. The CDR3 sequence: CAWSPDHRSYEQYF. Written as DNA, the CDR3 is TGTGCCTGGAGTCCTGACCACCGCTCCTACGAGCAGTACTTC. The gene calls are TRBV30 and TRBJ2-7; the D is unclear. The V end lost 2 bases, the J end lost 0 bases, and 11 bases lay between the germline ends. This CDR3 has 14 amino acids. CDR1 is GTSNPN and CDR2 is SVGIG in the germline V gene (reference sequence).

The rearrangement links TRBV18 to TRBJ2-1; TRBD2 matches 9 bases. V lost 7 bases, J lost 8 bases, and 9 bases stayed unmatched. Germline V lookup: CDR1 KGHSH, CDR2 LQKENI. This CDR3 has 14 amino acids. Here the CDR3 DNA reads TGTGCCAGCTTTACGGGACTAGCATTGGATGAGCAGTTCTTC. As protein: CASFTGLALDEQFF.

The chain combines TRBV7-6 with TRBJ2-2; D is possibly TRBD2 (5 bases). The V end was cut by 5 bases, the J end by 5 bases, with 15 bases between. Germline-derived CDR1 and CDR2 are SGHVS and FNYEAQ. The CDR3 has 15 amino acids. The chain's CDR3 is CASSPGVARTGELFF. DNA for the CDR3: TGTGCCAGCAGCCCCGGGGTAGCTAGGACCGGGGAGCTGTTTTTT.

The CDR3 is CASSLGVGTDTQYF. The CDR3 DNA follows: TGTGCCAGCAGCTTGGGGGTCGGCACAGATACGCAGTATTTT. The chain joins TRBV7-2 to TRBJ2-3; D may be TRBD1 or TRBD2 (5 bases each). This CDR3 is built from 14 residues. Germline V gives CDR1 SGHTA, CDR2 FQGNSA. V was clipped by 3 bases and J by 1 base, with 8 bases between them.

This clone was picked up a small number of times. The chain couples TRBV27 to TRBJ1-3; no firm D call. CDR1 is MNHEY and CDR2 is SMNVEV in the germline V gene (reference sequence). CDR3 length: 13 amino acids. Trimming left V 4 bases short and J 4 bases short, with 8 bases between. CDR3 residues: CASSSSTGNTIYF. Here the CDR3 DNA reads TGTGCCAGCAGTTCCTCCACCGGAAACACCATATATTTT.

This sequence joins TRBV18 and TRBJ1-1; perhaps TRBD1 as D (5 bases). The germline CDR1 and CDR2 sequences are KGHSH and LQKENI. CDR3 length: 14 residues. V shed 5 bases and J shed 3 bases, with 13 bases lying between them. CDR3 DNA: TGTGCCAGCTCAAACACCGGGGGGGACACTGAAGCTTTCTTT. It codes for CASSNTGGDTEAFF.